The 11 T cell receptor beta chains below all came from one sample that was sequenced in a study of OX40 agonist ivuxolimab in advanced cancers. Only in-frame clones appear in the TCRdb table, and some are missing; sequencing was by immunoSEQ multiplex PCR. The sample lists tens of thousands of clones; about nine tenths were seen once. The sample was CD4+ or CD8+ T cells sorted from blood, taken in a trial of the OX40 agonist ivuxolimab. These receptors all stem from an adult with an advanced solid tumor such as melanoma, head and neck, liver or kidney cancer.

This clone was detected a few times. This chain uses TRBV11-2 with TRBJ2-1, with D possibly being TRBD2 (5 bases). Trimming removed 3 bases at V and 6 bases at J, with 9 bases between. The germline V gene has CDR1 SGHAT and CDR2 FQNNGV. The CDR3 is 13 amino acids. The chain's CDR3 is CASSLTEGNEQFF. The CDR3 DNA sequence: TGTGCCAGCAGCTTGACTGAGGGCAATGAGCAGTTCTTC.

The J gene is TRBJ1-2, the V gene TRBV5-1; no definite D call. Trimming stripped 0 bases from V and 1 base from J, with 10 bases between. The length of the CDR3 is 15 residues. The germline V gene encodes CDR1 SGHRS and CDR2 YFSETQ. CDR3 coding DNA: TGCGCCAGCAGCTTGGATGGATTCGATAACTATGGCTACACCTTC. This translates into CASSLDGFDNYGYTF. The full variable domain, completed using reference TRBV5-1 and TRBJ1-2, is KAGVTQTPRYLIKTRGQQVTLSCSPISGHRSVSWYQQTPGQGLQFLFEYFSETQRNKGNFPGRFSGRQFSNSRSEMNVSTLELGDSALYLCASSLDGFDNYGYTFGSGTRLTVV.

The chain joins TRBV2 to TRBJ2-2; 10 bases line up with TRBD1. Losses at the gene ends were 6 bases for V and 3 bases for J; bases not matched to a gene: 4. The CDR3 loop spans 15 amino acids. In germline, CDR1 is SNHLY, CDR2 FYNNEI. CDR3 in amino acids: CASSGTGVYTGELFF. The CDR3 DNA follows: TGTGCCAGCAGCGGGACAGGGGTCTACACCGGGGAGCTGTTTTTT.

The CDR3 protein is CASSPPGVPTEAFF. For the CDR3, the DNA is TGTGCCAGCTCACCACCGGGAGTCCCGACTGAAGCTTTCTTT. V usage is TRBV18 and J usage is TRBJ1-1, with D unresolved. This CDR3 region has 14 residues. Germline assignment: CDR1 KGHSH and CDR2 LQKENI. V lost 0 bases to trimming and J lost 5 bases, with 10 bases between them.

The CDR3 is CASSFVGQGNTEAFF. Written as DNA, the CDR3 is TGCGCCAGCAGCTTCGTCGGACAGGGGAACACTGAAGCTTTCTTT. V usage is TRBV5-1 and J usage is TRBJ1-1; 8 bases agree with TRBD1. Trimming took 2 bases from V and 1 from J; bases not matched to a gene: 4. Looked up from germline, CDR1 is SGHRS and CDR2 is YFSETQ. CDR3 length: 15 residues.

CDR3 coding DNA: TGTGCCAGCAGCTTAGTAACGGGAGGGCCTCGCAATGAGCAGTTCTTC. This gives the protein CASSLVTGGPRNEQFF. The chain employs TRBV7-9 and TRBJ2-1; 8 bases are a match to TRBD2. Losses at the gene ends were 1 base for V and 6 bases for J; bases not matched to a gene: 8. The length of the CDR3 is 16 residues. Germline loops: CDR1 SEHNR, CDR2 FQNEAQ (reference sequence).

This sequence joins TRBV12-5 and TRBJ2-1; TRBD2 aligns across 10 bases. Germline V gives CDR1 LGHNT, CDR2 FRNRAP. This CDR3 contains 15 residues. V lost 7 bases and J lost 6; bases outside the gene matches: 9. The DNA of the CDR3 is TGTGCTAGTGCCGCGCTAGCGGGAGTTATCAATGAGCAGTTCTTC. Translated, it gives CASAALAGVINEQFF.

This sequence joins TRBV2 and TRBJ2-1, with TRBD2 identical over 10 bases. The CDR3 spans 15 residues. Germline-derived CDR1 and CDR2 are SNHLY and FYNNEI. J lost 7 bases, V lost 2 bases, and 5 bases had no gene match. The CDR3 here is CASSEWGSGRNEQFF. The DNA for the CDR3 is TGTGCCAGCAGTGAATGGGGTAGCGGGAGGAATGAGCAGTTCTTC. Based on the CDR3 plus reference TRBV2 and TRBJ2-1, the full variable domain is EPEVTQTPSHQVTQMGQEVILRCVPISNHLYFYWYRQILGQKVEFLVSFYNNEISEKSEIFDDQFSVERPDGSNFTLKIRSTKLEDSAMYFCASSEWGSGRNEQFFGPGTRLTVL.

V and J are TRBV5-4 and TRBJ2-1, with 14 bases fitting TRBD2. Trimming took 2 bases from V and 8 from J; bases not matched to a gene: 3. The germline CDR1 and CDR2 sequences are SGHNT and YYREEE (reference sequence). This CDR3 has 15 amino acids. Here the CDR3 reads CASSLGTSGSYEQFF. The CDR3 DNA reads TGTGCCAGCAGCTTAGGGACTAGCGGGAGCTATGAGCAGTTCTTC.

This chain uses TRBV10-1 with TRBJ2-1; 7 nucleotides match TRBD2. This CDR3 has 11 amino acids. The V gene end was trimmed by 4 bases and the J gene end by 10 bases; junction bases not matched to a gene: 1. Germline CDR1 reads WNHNN; CDR2 reads SYGVQD (reference sequence). CDR3: CASSVGGEQFF. CDR3 in DNA: TGCGCCAGCAGTGTGGGGGGGGAGCAGTTCTTC.

This chain uses TRBV9 with TRBJ2-7, with 9 bases that match TRBD2. J lost 4 bases, V lost 0 bases, and 11 bases had no gene match. The CDR3 totals 17 residues. Germline V CDR1 and CDR2: SGDLS, YYNGEE. The CDR3 here is CASSVAPTVAGAYEQYF. The CDR3 DNA is TGTGCCAGCAGCGTAGCCCCCACGGTAGCGGGAGCTTACGAGCAGTACTTC. The full variable domain, completed using reference TRBV9 and TRBJ2-7, is DSGVTQTPKHLITATGQRVTLRCSPRSGDLSVYWYQQSLDQGLQFLIQYYNGEERAKGNILERFSAQQFPDLHSELNLSSLELGDSALYFCASSVAPTVAGAYEQYFGPGTRLTVT.